This T cell receptor (beta chain) was identified during a study of CD8+CD57+ T cells in acquired aplastic anemia. Study-level findings and limits: The study identified twenty-nine CD8+ CDR3 sequences shared by patients and controls. Simpson's diversity of CD8+ cells was not significantly different in patients compared with controls.

Trimming took 3 bases from V and 7 from J, leaving 9 bases between them. The CDR3 runs to 12 residues. CDR1 and CDR2 (germline): LGHNT, FRNRAP. Comments on this clonotype: Its matching antigen is unknown.

Both TCR beta VDJ combination and CDR3 sequence profiling were carried out. Genomic DNA was the template for this profiling. Each CDR3 protein gets one entry after TCRdb re-called the reads with MiXCR. The data show approximately 270,000 distinct CDR3 sequences, roughly half seen once. The sequence came from a human donor with severe aplastic anemia or a healthy control (not recorded which). Sequencing input: sorted CD4+, CD8+, or CD8+CD57+ T cells (not recorded which) from PBMCs. The chain carries TRBV12-5 and TRBJ1-2, with D hard to call. Written as DNA, the CDR3 is TGTGCTAGTGGTTTAGCCGGGCCTGGCTACACCTTC. This codes for CASGLAGPGYTF.